This TCR beta chain was observed in a study of beta chain features in type 1 diabetes. Points from the study as a whole: Significant though moderate, a shortening of TCRB CDR3s appeared in all four CD4+ subsets of Type 1 diabetes patients.

Deletions cut 2 bases from V and 5 bases from J, with 13 bases between. This CDR3 comprises 15 residues. CDR1 and CDR2 from the germline V gene are SGHRS and YFSETQ. As every portion of the isolated RNA was reverse transcribed, the sequencing read expressed TCRB transcripts. Method: immunoSEQ multiplex PCR; TCRdb's copy keeps in-frame clones and lacks some. The data contain around 290,000 clones, about 7.8% of them seen just once; the ten biggest clones take up approximately 0.93%. This clone turned up a few times. Its antigen is currently unknown. The material sequenced was central memory CD4+ T cells from blood. This chain joins TRBV5-1 and TRBJ2-2; D tentatively fits TRBD1 or TRBD2 (5 bases each). This TCR derives from a woman in her late teens or twenties in good health. The CDR3 sequence: CASSFSGRETGELFF. The CDR3, as DNA: TGCGCCAGCAGCTTCTCAGGGAGAGAAACCGGGGAGCTGTTTTTT.